The source of this TCR beta chain is a study of T cell responses to AZD1222 COVID-19 vaccine. For this clone: Its specificity is unknown.

Assay used: immunoSEQ multiplex PCR; TCRdb lists only in-frame clones, some missing. The sample contains around 100,000 clones, around nine tenths of which appear only once. Overall study results and limits: CD4 TCRs associated with vaccination spanned spike, dominating at 160-218 and 743-854. Most donors were white British, females outnumbered males, and clonal diversity was possibly underestimated. Repertoires were collected only later (after the peak T cell response had occurred).

The sequencing here drew on peripheral blood, taken 28 days after the second dose of the MenACWY control vaccine. The sequence was collected from an adult who received the MenACWY meningococcal vaccine as a control.

CDR3 nucleotide sequence: TGTGCCAGCAGTTACCCCGGACAGGGGGCTGGGGAGCAGTACTTC. It encodes CASSYPGQGAGEQYF. The chain combines TRBV6-2 or TRBV6-3 with TRBJ2-7, with 11 bases matching TRBD1. This CDR3 is 15 amino acids long. Germline CDR1 is MNHEY and CDR2 is SVGEGT. V shed 2 bases, J shed 7 bases, and the junction held 7 bases outside the gene matches.